This entry lists 5 T cell receptor beta chains sequenced from one sample in a study of blood T cell repertoires in COVID-19. Data came from immunoSEQ multiplex PCR; TCRdb stores just in-frame clones and leaves some out. The sample has 130,000 to 150,000 clones; over 70% are singletons. What was sequenced was peripheral blood. The receptors here all came from a woman aged 60-70 years with acute or convalescent COVID-19.

The V and J genes are TRBV6-5 and TRBJ1-5, with 8 bases aligning to TRBD1. The CDR3 contains 14 residues. Per the germline V gene, CDR1 is MNHEY and CDR2 is SVGAGI. The J segment lost 6 bases and the V segment lost 4 bases, leaving 5 bases of the junction unmatched. In DNA, the CDR3 is TGTGCCAGCAGTTCTACAGGGGGGCGTCAGCCCCAGCATTTT. It is translated as CASSSTGGRQPQHF.

This clone occurred many times. CDR3 nucleotide sequence: TGTGCCAGCAGTCCTGAGAGCCCAGCGGTGGAGTTCTTC. Translating gives CASSPESPAVEFF. This rearrangement joins TRBV28 to TRBJ2-1; TRBD2 is a possible D gene (5 bases). The CDR3 runs 13 residues. Per germline, CDR1 MDHEN and CDR2 SYDVKM. V was cut by 5 bases and J by 14 bases, with 19 bases left in between. The full variable domain, with the rest looked up from reference TRBV28 and TRBJ2-1, is DVKVTQSSRYLVKRTGEKVFLECVQDMDHENMFWYRQDPGLGLRLIYFSYDVKMKEKGDIPEGYSVSREKKERFSLILESASTNQTSMYLCASSPESPAVEFFGPGTRLTVL.

The chain couples TRBV2 to TRBJ2-7; 10 nucleotides match TRBD2. Germline CDR1 reads SNHLY; CDR2 reads FYNNEI. V was pared by 8 bases and J by 3 bases, with 10 bases of the junction left unmatched. The CDR3 contains 15 residues. The DNA for the CDR3 is TGTGCCAGCGCAGGGGGGCTAGCGGGAGTCTACGAGCAGTACTTC. As protein: CASAGGLAGVYEQYF.

In this sample, this clone turned up many times. The chain has TRBV29-1 and TRBJ2-7; 7 nucleotides agree with TRBD2. With V trimmed by 0 bases and J by 0 bases, 5 bases remained unmatched. CDR1 is SQVTM and CDR2 is ANQGSEA in the germline V gene. The CDR3 has 15 residues. CDR3: CSVEDLIAGSYEQYF. Written as DNA, the CDR3 is TGCAGCGTTGAAGATTTAATAGCGGGCTCCTACGAGCAGTACTTC.

V is TRBV5-1 and J is TRBJ2-7, with TRBD1 identical over 7 bases. Unmatched junction bases numbered 4, after V lost 2 bases and J lost 2 bases. The CDR3 is 14 amino acids. Per germline, CDR1 SGHRS and CDR2 YFSETQ. CDR3 region: CASSLSGTAYEQYF. The CDR3 DNA reads TGCGCCAGCAGCTTATCCGGGACAGCCTACGAGCAGTACTTC.